This entry describes one TCR beta chain. Which antigen it targets is not known. The record has no base qualities; no much larger clone is one base away. Including cysteine and phenylalanine, the CDR3 has 14 amino acids. The sequence is cut down to CDR3 DNA, 42 bases in frame from base 1. The CDR1 and CDR2 encoded by the germline V gene (reference sequence) are SGHNT and YYREEE. For this chain, trimming is 4 bases at the V end and 1 base at the J end, and the number of junction bases without a gene match is 2. Library preparation used the immunoSEQ multiplex PCR assay. The original pipeline was this. To diagnose cytomegalovirus status from the catalog of TCR beta chain sequences, a statistical classification framework was built. The source is immuneACCESS, and TCRdb retained only in-frame sequences with V and J called. Part of the clones is not carried over; for the studies checked, unresolved V genes explain less than half of this, and the remainder is unexplained. D and trimming come from the DNA, and the V and J calls and clone size come from that table. Counted in this sample were 140,000 or so clones; more than 80% of them appeared once. The ten largest clonotypes hold 5.5% to 7% of the sample.

Donors formed part of the validation cohort, which comprised about 130 subjects and was distinct from the first cohort of several hundred subjects. These data originate in a study of cytomegalovirus exposure and HLA in healthy donors (dated by TCRdb to 2016 to 2017). With respect to the entire study: A later analysis indicated that the 90 to 150 validation repertoires were generated on the platform also employed for the 700 or so repertoires of the first cohort. The study aimed to test whether cataloging public T cell receptors could reveal signatures of past pathogen exposure. In addition to the first cohort of around 670 subjects, a separate validation cohort of around 110 different subjects was used. To predict cytomegalovirus infection status, the study combined high-throughput TCR immunosequencing, statistical association of individual TCRs with disease status, and machine learning. What the work shows at the level of the full study, not this receptor alone: Across donors, most TCR sequences were observed very rarely, whereas some public TCRs were present in many individuals. A later analysis had no HLA typing for the validation cohort, so co-occurrence there was scored across all 120 repertoires. In the study, around 150 TCR beta chains were listed as associated with cytomegalovirus. A later analysis found that TCRs clustered in the first cohort also tended to co-occur in the 120 validation repertoires, with 90% to 95% of cluster scores above 0. It was suggested by the authors that the approach could potentially be generalized to other disease states and immunological phenotypes. In vitro tests confirmed that three of the cytomegalovirus-associated TCR beta chains recognize cytomegalovirus antigens. In both the original and validation cohorts, the classifier was reported to diagnose cytomegalovirus status with high specificity and sensitivity.

Sample: PBMCs. Recombination connected TRBV5-4 to TRBJ1-1; 9 central bases correspond to TRBD1. The receptor comes from a woman aged 25-40 years in good health and CMV-seropositive. The DNA sequence follows: TGTGCCAGCAGCGCACAGGGGGCGAACACTGAAGCTTTCTTT. The translation is CASSAQGANTEAFF.